Included here is one TCR beta chain sequence, with context. The source of the sample is a study of blood T cell repertoires in COVID-19. The table came from immunoSEQ multiplex PCR; TCRdb's copy has only in-frame clones and leaves some out. The data show roughly 150,000 clones, with 79% seen just once and approximately 7.6% held by the top ten. This TCR came from an older woman with COVID-19, enrolled during active disease. Input material: peripheral blood.

The DNA for the CDR3 is TGTGCCAGCAGCCCCTTAGCGGGGGGTGGATGGACCCAGTACTTC. This gives the protein CASSPLAGGGWTQYF. The chain employs TRBV9 and TRBJ2-5; 10 positions match TRBD2. The germline V gene has CDR1 SGDLS and CDR2 YYNGEE. The ends lost 4 bases at V and 7 bases at J; junction bases unmatched: 10. This CDR3 has 15 amino acids.